This T cell receptor beta chain was recorded in a study of blood T cells in healthy people across ages. Germline values: CDR1 SGHTA, CDR2 FQGNSA. The CDR3 totals 16 residues. About this clonotype itself: The antigen is undetermined.

A J-beta primer mix and a sample-barcoded 5' primer were used in a second PCR of about 6 to 12 cycles. TCRdb reanalysed the 5' RACE reads using MiXCR and keeps one entry per CDR3 protein. Of 500,000 to 550,000 distinct CDR3 sequences listed, about 25% are singletons. Whole-study results and caveats: Nothing was known about donor CMV status, and this possibly confounded expanded clonotype changes.

The same sample was also studied in work on T cells of mothers and their children.

The gene calls are TRBV7-2 and TRBJ2-5; 11 nucleotides agree with TRBD1. The J call could be wrong; TRBJ2-7 is a better fit for the DNA end. The clonotype comes from a boy between 5 and 17 years old in good health. The specimen sequenced was blood. The CDR3 coding sequence is TGTGCCAGCAGCTTGGAAACCGGGACAGGGGGATACGAGCAGTACTTC. It codes for CASSLETGTGGYEQYF.